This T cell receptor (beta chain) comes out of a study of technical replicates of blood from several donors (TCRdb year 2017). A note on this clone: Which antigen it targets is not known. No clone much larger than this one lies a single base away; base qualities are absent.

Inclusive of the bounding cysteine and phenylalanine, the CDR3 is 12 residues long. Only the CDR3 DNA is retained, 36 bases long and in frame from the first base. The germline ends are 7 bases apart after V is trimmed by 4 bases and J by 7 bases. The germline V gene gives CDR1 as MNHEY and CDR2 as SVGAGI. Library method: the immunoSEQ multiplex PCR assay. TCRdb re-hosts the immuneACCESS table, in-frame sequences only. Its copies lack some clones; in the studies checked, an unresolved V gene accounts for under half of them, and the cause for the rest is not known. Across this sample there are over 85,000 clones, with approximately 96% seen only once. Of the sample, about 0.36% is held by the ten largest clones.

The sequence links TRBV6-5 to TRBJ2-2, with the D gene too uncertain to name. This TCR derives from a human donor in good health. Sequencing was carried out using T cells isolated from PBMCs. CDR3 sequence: CASSSPGGELFF. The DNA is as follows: TGTGCCAGCAGTTCCCCGGGCGGGGAGCTGTTTTTT.